The source of this T cell receptor (beta chain) is a study of patients and donors after allogeneic stem cell transplantation. The CDR3 extends over 16 amino acids. The trim removed 1 base at V and 1 base at J, leaving 8 bases unmatched. Germline CDR1 and CDR2: DFQATT and SNEGSKA (reference sequence). TCRdb fed the RT-PCR reads into MiXCR, producing one record per CDR3 protein. Here the sample spans 800,000 to 1,000,000 distinct CDR3 sequences, roughly 18% being singletons. V is TRBV20-1 and J is TRBJ1-2; 8 nucleotides match TRBD1. Sequencing input: blood, either unsorted or a sorted T cell fraction (not recorded which). The sequence came from a human donor who was either an allogeneic HSCT recipient or a stem cell or donor lymphocyte infusion donor (not recorded which). It is not recorded whose cells these are; they may come from a transplant donor. CDR3 in DNA: TGCAGTGCTAGAGCATACGGGACAGGAATTAACTATGGCTACACCTTC. It encodes CSARAYGTGINYGYTF.